This T cell receptor (beta chain) was captured by sequencing in a study of spatial heterogeneity in lung cancer (dated by TCRdb to the late 2010s). As for the study more broadly: More beta-chain than alpha-chain transcripts were consistently detected, likely reflecting higher beta-chain transcript abundance. Nonsynonymous mutation counts, determined by whole-exome sequencing of tumor tissue, were related to features of the TCR repertoire. In the raw uncorrected reads, each unique combination of TCR and UMI appeared more than ten times on average. In non-small cell lung cancer, the study made a quantitative comparison of TCR alpha and beta repertoires among multiple tumor regions, matched nontumor lung and blood. At surgery, both alpha and beta chains were TCR-sequenced in some 220 tumor regions, about 61 matched nontumor lung samples and some 56 PBMC samples. Overall study results and their limits: Additional single-cell paired TCR alpha and beta sequencing was considered necessary to confirm, at a functional level, the hypothesis that regional TCRs recognize regional mutations.

The library was built by means of 5' RACE. The sample was run on a NextSeq 500. The TCR library protocol attached a unique molecular identifier to each TCR cDNA molecule to allow correction of PCR and sequencing errors. As for the original processing: TCR identification, UMI-based error correction and CDR3 extraction were all carried out with Decombinator tools. TCRs above a frequency of 2 per 1,000, corresponding to the top 1% of the tumor frequency distribution, were defined as expanded. Rényi diversity was computed with the R vegan package after subsampling each repertoire 100 times to 5,000 TCRs. To build CDR3 similarity networks, amino acid triplet string-kernel similarity was used, and CDR3s were connected when their pairwise similarity was above 0.82. TCRdb reprocessed the public reads (quality trimming at Q25 with fastp, clone calling with MiXCR) and kept in-frame beta chains. Rows with one shared CDR3 protein collapse into an entry with the most common genes and DNA. The V and J calls come from TCRdb's annotation, not from the publication. In this sample the table shows approximately 3,800 distinct CDR3 sequences, 6.5% to 7.5% of which occur a single time. 15% to 25% of the sample comes from the top ten.

Read against the paper, the sample's time point label means: sample taken at primary tumor resection. Whole RNA extracted from tumor and nontumor lung tissue, or from cryopreserved PBMC samples, was used for TCR sequencing without cell sorting. Donors were about 70 patients with early-stage, untreated non-small cell lung cancer from the lung TRACERx cohort. Patients were selected for TCR sequencing only if sufficient RNA was available from at least two tumor regions. Tumor and adjacent nontumor lung specimens were reviewed by a lung pathologist before selection. This clonotype was recorded many times. Its antigen is currently not known. No quality values exist for individual bases; no much larger clone is one base distant. According to the germline V gene (reference sequence), CDR1 reads SEHNR and CDR2 reads FQNEAQ. The CDR3 runs 15 amino acids, cysteine and phenylalanine included. The entry retains the CDR3 DNA only, 45 bases that are in frame from base 1. V drops 4 bases and J drops 4 bases, leaving 14 bases in between.

The sample in question was normal lung tissue next to the tumor, obtained at surgery. The chain couples TRBV7-9 to TRBJ2-1, and perhaps TRBD2 as D gene, on 6 matching bases. This receptor was obtained from a male donor with early-stage non-small cell lung cancer. At the DNA level, the sequence is TGTGCCAGCAGCTCTAGGGAGGCCCCTTACAATGAGCAGTTCTTC. It translates to CASSSREAPYNEQFF.